A selection of T cell receptor beta chains follows, all from one sample in a study of shared clonotypes between healthy human individuals. Clones were read by immunoSEQ multiplex PCR, and TCRdb kept only the in-frame ones, dropping some. The sample comprises 950,000 to 1,100,000 clones, about 74% of which are singletons, and approximately 1.5% rests with the top ten. The sequenced sample was memory CD4+ T cells sorted from blood. The source is a man aged 18 to 30 in good health. CDR3s leave out the opening cysteine and the closing phenylalanine or tryptophan. Each record gives: CDR3 protein, CDR3 length, V gene, J gene, clone size. A row's size may be missing; if present it is once, few, many or a size class.

CDR3 protein: ASRLRLAGGDEQY; CDR3 length: 13; V gene: TRBV6-6; J gene: TRBJ2-7; clone size: few
CDR3 protein: AYETNEKLF; CDR3 length: 9; V gene: TRBV28; J gene: TRBJ1-4; clone size: few
CDR3 protein: ASTLGQTYEQY; CDR3 length: 11; V gene: TRBV10-2; J gene: TRBJ2-7; clone size: few
CDR3 protein: ASSVSGPNYGYT; CDR3 length: 12; V gene: TRBV9; J gene: TRBJ1-2; clone size: -
CDR3 protein: ASSTGRKTEAF; CDR3 length: 11; V gene: TRBV2; J gene: TRBJ1-1; clone size: -
CDR3 protein: ATSTLRQGPGAF; CDR3 length: 12; V gene: TRBV15; J gene: TRBJ1-1; clone size: once
CDR3 protein: ASSPTGAGQPQH; CDR3 length: 12; V gene: TRBV19; J gene: TRBJ1-5; clone size: -
CDR3 protein: ASSLGANTGELF; CDR3 length: 12; V gene: TRBV27; J gene: TRBJ2-2; clone size: -
CDR3 protein: ASSVTGGRDTQY; CDR3 length: 12; V gene: TRBV2; J gene: TRBJ2-3; clone size: -
CDR3 protein: ASSLEDGANYGYT; CDR3 length: 13; V gene: TRBV5-1; J gene: TRBJ1-2; clone size: -
CDR3 protein: ASSPGQGKNTIY; CDR3 length: 12; V gene: TRBV11-2; J gene: TRBJ1-3; clone size: -
CDR3 protein: ASSPTEYGYT; CDR3 length: 10; V gene: TRBV18; J gene: TRBJ1-2; clone size: once
CDR3 protein: ASRGVTDTQY; CDR3 length: 10; V gene: TRBV5-1; J gene: TRBJ2-3; clone size: -
CDR3 protein: ATRQVAGITDTQY; CDR3 length: 13; V gene: TRBV10-3; J gene: TRBJ2-3; clone size: -
CDR3 protein: ASSRGGQPPYEQY; CDR3 length: 13; V gene: TRBV5-4; J gene: TRBJ2-7; clone size: -
CDR3 protein: ASSLGTALLYEQY; CDR3 length: 13; V gene: TRBV4-1; J gene: TRBJ2-7; clone size: -
CDR3 protein: ASTRTSGLYEQY; CDR3 length: 12; V gene: TRBV6-6; J gene: TRBJ2-7; clone size: -
CDR3 protein: AWSVSSTNEKLF; CDR3 length: 12; V gene: TRBV30; J gene: TRBJ1-4; clone size: once
CDR3 protein: ASSMGDRGLPGANVLT; CDR3 length: 16; V gene: TRBV19; J gene: TRBJ2-6; clone size: few
CDR3 protein: ASSIRSSTSGYSYEQY; CDR3 length: 16; V gene: TRBV19; J gene: TRBJ2-7; clone size: -
CDR3 protein: ASRAGANVLT; CDR3 length: 10; V gene: TRBV5-6; J gene: TRBJ2-6; clone size: -
CDR3 protein: ASSLGTASYEQY; CDR3 length: 12; V gene: TRBV7-9; J gene: TRBJ2-7; clone size: -
CDR3 protein: ASSRGTTGELF; CDR3 length: 11; V gene: TRBV11-2; J gene: TRBJ2-2; clone size: few
CDR3 protein: ASSSNTDTQY; CDR3 length: 10; V gene: TRBV11-1; J gene: TRBJ2-3; clone size: -
CDR3 protein: ASSPLGGDGYT; CDR3 length: 11; V gene: TRBV5-6; J gene: TRBJ1-2; clone size: -
CDR3 protein: ASSQAGAYEQY; CDR3 length: 11; V gene: TRBV7-2; J gene: TRBJ2-7; clone size: -
CDR3 protein: ASSQDRVGNSPLH; CDR3 length: 13; V gene: TRBV4-2; J gene: TRBJ1-6; clone size: -
CDR3 protein: ATTDRTYQETQY; CDR3 length: 12; V gene: TRBV10-3; J gene: TRBJ2-5; clone size: -
CDR3 protein: ASSPLSGTANNYGYT; CDR3 length: 15; V gene: TRBV28; J gene: TRBJ1-2; clone size: -
CDR3 protein: ASSYEVDGTGANVLT; CDR3 length: 15; V gene: TRBV7-3; J gene: TRBJ2-6; clone size: -
CDR3 protein: ASSPGTGVYGYT; CDR3 length: 12; V gene: TRBV18; J gene: TRBJ1-2; clone size: -
CDR3 protein: ASSRIQGYGYT; CDR3 length: 11; V gene: TRBV6-5; J gene: TRBJ1-2; clone size: -
CDR3 protein: ASSLFLGGYT; CDR3 length: 10; V gene: TRBV5-6; J gene: TRBJ1-2; clone size: -
CDR3 protein: AWVPRQVATNEKLF; CDR3 length: 14; V gene: TRBV30; J gene: TRBJ1-4; clone size: -
CDR3 protein: ASSQSGKKGARPQH; CDR3 length: 14; V gene: TRBV23-1; J gene: TRBJ1-5; clone size: -
CDR3 protein: AWSVSLGQPQH; CDR3 length: 11; V gene: TRBV30; J gene: TRBJ1-5; clone size: -
CDR3 protein: ASSESSGEQY; CDR3 length: 10; V gene: TRBV10-1; J gene: TRBJ2-7; clone size: -
CDR3 protein: ASSQAGGQETQY; CDR3 length: 12; V gene: TRBV14; J gene: TRBJ2-5; clone size: few
CDR3 protein: ASSQENWETQY; CDR3 length: 11; V gene: TRBV4-2; J gene: TRBJ2-5; clone size: -
CDR3 protein: ASRNRDSGSEQY; CDR3 length: 12; V gene: TRBV7-2; J gene: TRBJ2-7; clone size: -
CDR3 protein: ASSVFAGGNTGELF; CDR3 length: 14; V gene: TRBV9; J gene: TRBJ2-2; clone size: -
CDR3 protein: ASSSGQGGYTEAF; CDR3 length: 13; V gene: TRBV5-4; J gene: TRBJ1-1; clone size: -
CDR3 protein: ASSGSYEQY; CDR3 length: 9; V gene: TRBV5-1; J gene: TRBJ2-7; clone size: -
CDR3 protein: ASSQERTSGPRGTQY; CDR3 length: 15; V gene: TRBV4-3; J gene: TRBJ2-5; clone size: many
CDR3 protein: ASGLSGRPAYEQY; CDR3 length: 13; V gene: TRBV7-2; J gene: TRBJ2-7; clone size: once
CDR3 protein: ASSDRDPSTDTQY; CDR3 length: 13; V gene: TRBV2; J gene: TRBJ2-3; clone size: -
CDR3 protein: ASSEGRASNTEAF; CDR3 length: 13; V gene: TRBV6-1; J gene: TRBJ1-1; clone size: few
CDR3 protein: ASSLGGSGGARDTQY; CDR3 length: 15; V gene: TRBV7-9; J gene: TRBJ2-3; clone size: once
CDR3 protein: ASSSIGTGVTDTQY; CDR3 length: 14; V gene: TRBV9; J gene: TRBJ2-3; clone size: -
CDR3 protein: ASSGGHDSYSNQPQH; CDR3 length: 15; V gene: TRBV6-1; J gene: TRBJ1-5; clone size: -
CDR3 protein: ASGFRLAGGRDVTQY; CDR3 length: 15; V gene: TRBV12-5; J gene: TRBJ2-3; clone size: once
CDR3 protein: ASSESGRNTEAF; CDR3 length: 12; V gene: TRBV10-1; J gene: TRBJ1-1; clone size: -
CDR3 protein: ASSLSGTPKVF; CDR3 length: 11; V gene: TRBV27; J gene: TRBJ2-1; clone size: -
CDR3 protein: ASSPNGGTNTEAF; CDR3 length: 13; V gene: TRBV7-9; J gene: TRBJ1-1; clone size: -
CDR3 protein: ASTLGQGPYNEQF; CDR3 length: 13; V gene: TRBV2; J gene: TRBJ2-1; clone size: -